What follows are 10 T cell receptor beta chains derived from one specimen sequenced in a study of cytomegalovirus exposure and HLA in healthy donors. The PCR ran on 60 Vbeta and 13 Jbeta primers. The data were produced by immunoSEQ multiplex PCR, yet TCRdb's version contains in-frame clones alone and is incomplete. The data hold 200,000 to 250,000 clones, with 82% observed a single time. Sequenced material: PBMCs. The receptor source for this set is a woman between 35 and 50 years old in good health and CMV-seropositive.

The chain carries TRBV5-5 and TRBJ2-1; D possibly corresponds to TRBD2 (6 bases). With 0 bases removed from V and 6 bases from J, the gap between germline ends came to 22 bases. Germline CDR1 SGHKS, CDR2 YYEKEE (reference sequence). The CDR3 length is 18 residues. DNA of the CDR3: TGTGCCAGCAGCTTGGTTGAGGGCTGGTGGGCTAGCGTCAATGAGCAGTTCTTC. Its translation is CASSLVEGWWASVNEQFF.

V and J are TRBV27 and TRBJ2-7, with 14 positions matching TRBD2. The V gene's germline CDR1 is MNHEY and CDR2 SMNVEV (reference sequence). This CDR3 contains 15 residues. After removal of 2 bases from V and 9 bases from J, the junction contained 6 bases not matched to a gene. In DNA form, the CDR3 reads TGTGCCAGCAGTTTAGGGACTAGCGGGGGCTCCGGGCAGTACTTC. Its protein is CASSLGTSGGSGQYF.

As DNA, the CDR3 is TGTGCCAGCTCACCGAGCGGGGGGGACGCAGATACGCAGTATTTT. It encodes CASSPSGGDADTQYF. The chain carries TRBV18 and TRBJ2-3; the match to TRBD2 covers 10 bases. From germline, CDR1 is KGHSH and CDR2 LQKENI. The CDR3 sequence is 15 residues long. V shed 3 bases and J 4 bases; nucleotides not matched to a gene: 4. Variable domain in full (rest from reference TRBV18 and TRBJ2-3): NAGVMQNPRHLVRRRGQEARLRCSPMKGHSHVYWYRQLPEEGLKFMVYLQKENIIDESGMPKERFSAEFPKEGPSILRIQQVVRGDSAAYFCASSPSGGDADTQYFGPGTRLTVL.

The rearrangement joins TRBV7-3 to TRBJ2-3, with D possibly matching TRBD2 (6 bases). Trimming took off 4 bases at V and 9 bases at J, with 17 bases between the two ends. The CDR3 length is 14 residues. The germline CDR1 and CDR2 sequences are SGHTA and FQGTGA. CDR3 loop: CASSSGTRPGTQYF. The DNA of the CDR3 is TGTGCCAGCAGCTCCGGGACTCGACCAGGAACGCAGTATTTT.

This rearrangement joins TRBV9 to TRBJ2-6; D is perhaps TRBD2 (7 bases). This CDR3 comprises 16 residues. Trimming pared 3 bases from V and 2 bases from J, leaving 12 bases between. The germline V gene has CDR1 SGDLS and CDR2 YYNGEE. CDR3 region: CASSAWEGAGANVLTF. The DNA for the CDR3 is TGTGCCAGCAGCGCGTGGGAGGGGGCTGGGGCCAACGTCCTGACTTTC.

V gene TRBV5-1 combines with J gene TRBJ2-7; no definite D call. Per germline, CDR1 SGHRS and CDR2 YFSETQ. This CDR3 comprises 13 residues. V was trimmed by 0 bases and J by 6 bases, leaving 10 bases between them. Here the CDR3 reads CASSLGQASEQYF. In DNA, the CDR3 is TGCGCCAGCAGCTTGGGCCAGGCGAGCGAGCAGTACTTC. Full variable domain (missing parts from reference TRBV5-1 and TRBJ2-7): KAGVTQTPRYLIKTRGQQVTLSCSPISGHRSVSWYQQTPGQGLQFLFEYFSETQRNKGNFPGRFSGRQFSNSRSEMNVSTLELGDSALYLCASSLGQASEQYFGPGTRLTVT.

This chain joins TRBV19 and TRBJ1-2; D might be TRBD1 (6 bases). Looked up from germline, CDR1 is LNHDA and CDR2 is SQIVND (reference sequence). Trimming removed 0 bases at V and 9 bases at J, with 14 bases between. The CDR3 loop spans 14 amino acids. The CDR3 coding sequence is TGTGCCAGTAGTATAGATGGGGGCGAGTTTCGCTACACCTTC. Its protein is CASSIDGGEFRYTF.

On this clone itself: At one of its ends the junction is not consistent with the germline gene, which may arise from a read error. The chain links TRBV7-9 to TRBJ2-7; 11 nucleotides align to TRBD1. Germline values: CDR1 SEHNR, CDR2 FQNEAQ (reference sequence). The CDR3 loop spans 14 amino acids. CDR3 in amino acids: CSSSSGQGAYEQYF. For the CDR3, the DNA is TGTTCCAGCAGCTCGGGACAGGGGGCCTACGAGCAGTACTTC.

The chain employs TRBV5-5 and TRBJ2-7; D remains ambiguous. V lost 0 bases to trimming and J lost 2 bases, with 9 bases between them. The CDR3 is 14 amino acids. Germline CDR1 SGHKS, CDR2 YYEKEE (reference sequence). CDR3 DNA sequence: TGTGCCAGCAGCTTGGATCCGGTTACCTACGAGCAGTACTTC. Translating gives CASSLDPVTYEQYF.

This chain links TRBV5-5 with TRBJ2-2; D ambiguous. The V end lost 0 bases, the J end lost 0 bases, and 9 bases lay between the germline ends. This CDR3 spans 16 amino acids. Germline loops: CDR1 SGHKS, CDR2 YYEKEE (reference sequence). CDR3 DNA sequence: TGTGCCAGCAGCTTGGCAGGCATCACGAACACCGGGGAGCTGTTTTTT. This gives the protein CASSLAGITNTGELFF.